Shown below are 12 T cell receptor beta chains from a single sample sequenced in a study of cytomegalovirus exposure and HLA in healthy donors. Primers: 60 Vbeta forward and 13 Jbeta reverse. The repertoire was sequenced with immunoSEQ multiplex PCR; TCRdb's copy has only in-frame clones and lacks some. Found here are roughly 93,000 clones, around 74% of them singletons; the top ten hold 1.8%. The sequenced sample consisted of PBMCs. These TCRs come from a male donor in good health and CMV-seronegative.

The CDR3: CASSYRTGPYEQYF. The CDR3, as DNA: TGTGCCAGCAGCTATCGAACAGGACCCTACGAGCAGTACTTC. This rearrangement joins TRBV7-2 to TRBJ2-7; maybe TRBD1 (5 bases). V was clipped by 4 bases and J by 2 bases, with 12 bases between them. There are 14 residues in the CDR3. The V gene's germline CDR1 is SGHTA and CDR2 FQGNSA. Based on the CDR3 plus reference TRBV7-2 and TRBJ2-7, the full variable domain is GAGVSQSPSNKVTEKGKDVELRCDPISGHTALYWYRQSLGQGLEFLIYFQGNSAPDKSGLPSDRFSAERTGGSVSTLTIQRTQQEDSAVYLCASSYRTGPYEQYFGPGTRLTVT.

The chain couples TRBV6-5 to TRBJ1-4; a possible D gene is TRBD1 (6 bases). The CDR3 sequence is 15 residues long. Germline CDR1 and CDR2: MNHEY and SVGAGI. The V end lost 5 bases, the J end lost 0 bases, and 10 bases lay between the germline ends. The CDR3 protein is CASSVAGATNEKLFF. In DNA form, the CDR3 reads TGTGCCAGCAGTGTCGCAGGGGCAACTAATGAAAAACTGTTTTTT.

The chain has TRBV28 and TRBJ2-7, with 7 bases fitting TRBD2. The CDR3 loop spans 16 amino acids. Trimming removed 6 bases from V and 1 base from J; junction bases left unmatched: 12. CDR1 and CDR2 from the germline V gene are MDHEN and SYDVKM. The CDR3 region is CASRPLGGGGSYEQYF. As DNA, the CDR3 is TGTGCCAGCAGACCCCTGGGGGGGGGAGGGTCCTACGAGCAGTACTTC.

V usage is TRBV19 and J usage is TRBJ2-3; D might be TRBD1 (6 bases). CDR1 LNHDA and CDR2 SQIVND come from the germline V gene (reference sequence). V shed 7 bases and J shed 9 bases, with 11 bases lying between them. This CDR3 has 11 amino acids. CDR3: CASMGQETQYF. DNA of the CDR3: TGTGCCAGTATGGGACAAGAAACGCAGTATTTT.

This clone came up a few times. This chain connects TRBV5-1 to TRBJ2-3; D may be TRBD2 (5 bases). The CDR3 contains 15 residues. CDR1 SGHRS and CDR2 YFSETQ come from the germline V gene. The V end lost 4 bases, the J end lost 2 bases, and 14 bases lay between the germline ends. CDR3: CASSPGVANTDTQYF. CDR3 nucleotide sequence: TGCGCCAGCAGCCCCGGAGTAGCGAACACAGATACGCAGTATTTT.

V is TRBV29-1 and J is TRBJ2-1; TRBD2 matches at 9 bases. Germline V gene lookup returns CDR1 SQVTM and CDR2 ANQGSEA. V lost 4 bases to trimming and J lost 0 bases; unmatched junction nucleotides: 1. CDR3 length equals 14 residues. This CDR3 reads CSVVSGSSYNEQFF. DNA of the CDR3: TGCAGCGTTGTTAGCGGGAGCTCCTACAATGAGCAGTTCTTC.

The chain joins TRBV19 to TRBJ2-2; the match to TRBD2 covers 8 bases. Germline V lookup: CDR1 LNHDA, CDR2 SQIVND (reference sequence). V dropped 8 bases and J dropped 6; count of bases not matched to a gene: 17. The CDR3 has 17 residues. Written as DNA, the CDR3 is TGTGCCAGTTCTCGGCGGGAGGTCTTCGGAACCGCCGGGGAGCTGTTTTTT. Translated: CASSRREVFGTAGELFF.

The J gene is TRBJ1-2, the V gene TRBV27, with 8 bases matching TRBD1. This CDR3 comprises 17 residues. CDR1 MNHEY and CDR2 SMNVEV come from the germline V gene (reference sequence). J was trimmed by 4 bases and V by 6 bases; bases with no gene match: 16. CDR3 sequence: CASSAGTGVPRGYGYTF. DNA of the CDR3: TGTGCCAGCAGCGCCGGGACAGGAGTCCCAAGAGGCTATGGCTACACCTTC.

J is TRBJ1-2 and V is TRBV19; TRBD1 is a possible D gene (6 bases). This CDR3 spans 13 amino acids. Looked up from germline, CDR1 is LNHDA and CDR2 is SQIVND (reference sequence). Trimming cost V 5 bases and J 2 bases, with 9 bases left between them. The CDR3 region has the DNA TGTGCCAGTAGTTACACAGGGAACTATGGCTACACCTTC. It translates to CASSYTGNYGYTF.

The J gene is TRBJ1-1, the V gene TRBV19; TRBD1 matches at 7 bases. V gave up 5 bases and J gave up 7 bases; unmatched junction bases: 10. The CDR3 contains 14 residues. Looked up from germline, CDR1 is LNHDA and CDR2 is SQIVND (reference sequence). The CDR3 here is CASSHKPGQREAFF. CDR3 nucleotides: TGTGCCAGTAGTCACAAGCCGGGACAGCGTGAAGCTTTCTTT.

This chain links TRBV7-9 with TRBJ1-3; no firm D call. V gave up 5 bases and J gave up 3 bases, with 8 bases separating them. The CDR3 has 13 residues. The germline V gene encodes CDR1 SEHNR and CDR2 FQNEAQ (reference sequence). The chain's CDR3 is CASSPAGGNTIYF. In DNA form, the CDR3 reads TGTGCCAGCAGCCCGGCGGGTGGAAACACCATATATTTT.

This chain joins TRBV13 and TRBJ2-1; TRBD2 matches at 8 bases. CDR1 and CDR2 from the germline V gene are PRHDT and FYEKMQ (reference sequence). This CDR3 region has 14 residues. The trim removed 0 bases at V and 5 bases at J, leaving 0 bases unmatched. The CDR3 DNA follows: TGTGCCAGCAGCTTAGGCGGGAGGGACAATGAGCAGTTCTTC. It encodes CASSLGGRDNEQFF.